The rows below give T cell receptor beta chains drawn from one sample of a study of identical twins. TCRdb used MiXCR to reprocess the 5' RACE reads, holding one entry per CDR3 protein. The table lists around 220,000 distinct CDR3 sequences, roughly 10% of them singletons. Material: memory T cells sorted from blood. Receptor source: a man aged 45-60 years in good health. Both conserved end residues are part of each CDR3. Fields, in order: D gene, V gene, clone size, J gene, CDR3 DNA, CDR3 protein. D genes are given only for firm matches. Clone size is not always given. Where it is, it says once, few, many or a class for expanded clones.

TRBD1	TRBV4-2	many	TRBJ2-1	TGTGCCAGCAGCCCACAGGGGGCAGGGAATGAGCAGTTCTTC	CASSPQGAGNEQFF
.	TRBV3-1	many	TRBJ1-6	TGTGCCAGCAGTCGACAGGAAGAGGTCCTCAATTCACCCCTCCACTTT	CASSRQEEVLNSPLHF
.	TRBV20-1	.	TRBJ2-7	TGCAGTGCTCCCGCGGGGCTCTCCTACTACGAGCAGTACTTC	CSAPAGLSYYEQYF
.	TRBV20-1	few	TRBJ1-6	TGCAGTGCTAGACCCAAGGACGGCCAGGTTTCACCCCTCCACTTT	CSARPKDGQVSPLHF
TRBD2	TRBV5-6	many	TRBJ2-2	TGTGCCAGCAGCCAGCCGGCGGGGGGCTTCGGGGAGCTGTTTTTT	CASSQPAGGFGELFF
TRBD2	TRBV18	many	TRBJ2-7	TGTGCCAGCTCACCACCCGGGACTAGAGCCTACGAGCAGTACTTC	CASSPPGTRAYEQYF
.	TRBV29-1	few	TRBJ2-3	TGCAGCGTTGCTGCCATCGACAGGGGAGGGGCAGATACGCAGTATTTT	CSVAAIDRGGADTQYF
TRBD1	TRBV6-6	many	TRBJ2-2	TGTGCCAGCAATTCAGGGGGTCCCGGGGAGCTGTTTTTT	CASNSGGPGELFF
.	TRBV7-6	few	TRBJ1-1	TGTGCCAGCAGCGTCGCAGGAATCGACATGAACACTGAAGCTTTCTTT	CASSVAGIDMNTEAFF
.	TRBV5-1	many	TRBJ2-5	TGCGCCAGCAGCTTGGAAGGGCTTGGAGAGACCCAGTACTTC	CASSLEGLGETQYF
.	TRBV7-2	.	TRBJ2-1	TGTGCCATCAGCTTATCCAGGGAAAATGAGCAGTTCTTC	CAISLSRENEQFF
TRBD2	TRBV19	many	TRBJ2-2	TGTGCCAGTAGTAAACTAGCGGTGAACACCGGGGAGCTGTTTTTT	CASSKLAVNTGELFF
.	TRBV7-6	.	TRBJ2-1	TGTGCCAGCAGCTTAGGAAGGGGCGACGAGCAGTTCTTC	CASSLGRGDEQFF
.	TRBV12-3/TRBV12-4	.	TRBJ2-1	TGTGCCAGCAGAGCACCCGGGACGACTATGGGGGATGAGCAGTTCTTC	CASRAPGTTMGDEQFF
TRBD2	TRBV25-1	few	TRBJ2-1	TGTGCCAGCAGTGAATCGGGACTAGAGCGTTACAATGAGCAGTTCTTC	CASSESGLERYNEQFF
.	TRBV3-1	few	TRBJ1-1	TGTGCCAGCAGCCTCACAGAGGGGAACACTGAAGCTTTCTTT	CASSLTEGNTEAFF
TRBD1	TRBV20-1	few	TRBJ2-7	TGCAGTGCTAAAAGACAGGGGGCGGCCTACGAGCAGTACTTC	CSAKRQGAAYEQYF
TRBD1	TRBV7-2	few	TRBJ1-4	TGTGCCAGCAGCTTATTGCCCCCGGGACAGGGGAATGAAAAACTGTTTTTT	CASSLLPPGQGNEKLFF
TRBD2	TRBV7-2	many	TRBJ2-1	TGTGCCAGCACCTTTGGGGCTAGCGGGATAAATGAGCAGTTCTTC	CASTFGASGINEQFF
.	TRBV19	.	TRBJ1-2	TGTGCCAGTAACGAGAGAACTGGATCCACCTATGGTTACACCTTC	CASNERTGSTYGYTF
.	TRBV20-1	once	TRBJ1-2	TGCAGTGCTTCCGACAGGAACTATGGCTACACCTTC	CSASDRNYGYTF
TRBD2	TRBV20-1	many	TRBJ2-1	TGCAGTGCTAGAGATCTAGGGCGGCTAGCGGGGGGTGAGCAGTTCTTC	CSARDLGRLAGGEQFF
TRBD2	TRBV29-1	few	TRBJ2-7	TGCAGCGTTGTTGGACTAGCGGGTTCCTACGAGCAGTACTTC	CSVVGLAGSYEQYF
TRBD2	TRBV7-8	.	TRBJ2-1	TGTGCCAGCAGCTGGGGCAGGCGGGGGGTTATCGGTGAGCAGTTCTTC	CASSWGRRGVIGEQFF
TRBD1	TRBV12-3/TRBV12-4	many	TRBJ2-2	TGTGCCAGCAGTTTAGTGGGACAGGGGGCCGGGGAGCTGTTTTTT	CASSLVGQGAGELFF
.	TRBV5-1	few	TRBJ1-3	TGCGCCAGCAGCTTGTCCGGGATCTCTGGAAACACCATATATTTT	CASSLSGISGNTIYF
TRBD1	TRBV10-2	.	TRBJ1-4	TGCGCCAGCAGATTAGGGACAGTCGAAAAACTGTTTTTT	CASRLGTVEKLFF
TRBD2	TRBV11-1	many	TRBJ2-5	TGTGCCAGCAGCTTAGCGGTAGCGGGAGCCCTCCAAGAGACCCAGTACTTC	CASSLAVAGALQETQYF
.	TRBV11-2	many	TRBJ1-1	TGTGCCAGCAGGACACAGGGTGGAGGAACTGAAGCTTTCTTT	CASRTQGGGTEAFF
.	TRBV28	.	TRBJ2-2	TGTGCCAGCAGTTTAATCTCGGGCGTGAACACCGGGGAGCTGTTTTTT	CASSLISGVNTGELFF
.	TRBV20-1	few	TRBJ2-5	TGCAGTGCTAGTCGTCAGCAAGAGACCCAGTACTTC	CSASRQQETQYF
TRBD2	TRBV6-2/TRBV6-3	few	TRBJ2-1	TGTGCCAGCAGTTACTCGGGGACGCCGGGACTAGCGATCTACAATGAGCAGTTCTTC	CASSYSGTPGLAIYNEQFF
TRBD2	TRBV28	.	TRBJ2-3	TGTGCCATACAGCGGGAGGGCCTAACAGATACGCAGTATTTT	CAIQREGLTDTQYF
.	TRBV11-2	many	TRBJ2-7	TGTGTCAGCAGCTTAGGCCCCGGCGGGAACGAGCAGTACTTC	CVSSLGPGGNEQYF
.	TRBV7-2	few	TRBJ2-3	TGTGCCAGCAACACAGGGGGGGCAGATACGCAGTATTTT	CASNTGGADTQYF
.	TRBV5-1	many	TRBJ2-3	TGCGCCAGCAGCTTGGCCGTGGAGGGTACGCAGTATTTT	CASSLAVEGTQYF
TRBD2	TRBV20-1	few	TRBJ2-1	TGCAGTGCTAGGACTAGCGGGAGAAGTTACAATGAGCAGTTCTTC	CSARTSGRSYNEQFF
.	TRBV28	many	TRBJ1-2	TGTGCCAGCGGGGGTGACAGGGGCTACACCTTC	CASGGDRGYTF
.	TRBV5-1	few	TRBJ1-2	TGCGCCAGCAGCTTGGAGGGAGGAGGGTATGGCTACACCTTC	CASSLEGGGYGYTF
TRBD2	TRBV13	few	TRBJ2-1	TGTGCCAGCAGCAGATATAGCGGGACCTACAATGAGCAGTTCTTC	CASSRYSGTYNEQFF
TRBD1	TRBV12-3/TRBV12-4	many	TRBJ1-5	TGTGCCAGCAGACGGGACAGGGCGAGCAATCAGCCCCAGCATTTT	CASRRDRASNQPQHF
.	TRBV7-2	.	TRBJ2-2	TGTGCCAGCAGCCTCAGAATAGCCGGGGCCGACACCGGGGAGCTGTTTTTT	CASSLRIAGADTGELFF
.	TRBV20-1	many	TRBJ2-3	TGCAGTGCGAGGCGGGCAAGGGGGATGACAGATACGCAGTATTTT	CSARRARGMTDTQYF
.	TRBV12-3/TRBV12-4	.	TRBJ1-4	TGTGCCAGCAGTTTAGCCGGGGCCGGGGAAAAACTGTTTTTT	CASSLAGAGEKLFF
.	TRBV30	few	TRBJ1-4	TGTGCCTGGATCCCACATGGGCGCACGGCTCAGGGGGAAAAACTGTTTTTT	CAWIPHGRTAQGEKLFF
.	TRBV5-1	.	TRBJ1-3	TGCGCCAGCAGCTTGGGGCAGGGCGGAAACACCATATATTTT	CASSLGQGGNTIYF